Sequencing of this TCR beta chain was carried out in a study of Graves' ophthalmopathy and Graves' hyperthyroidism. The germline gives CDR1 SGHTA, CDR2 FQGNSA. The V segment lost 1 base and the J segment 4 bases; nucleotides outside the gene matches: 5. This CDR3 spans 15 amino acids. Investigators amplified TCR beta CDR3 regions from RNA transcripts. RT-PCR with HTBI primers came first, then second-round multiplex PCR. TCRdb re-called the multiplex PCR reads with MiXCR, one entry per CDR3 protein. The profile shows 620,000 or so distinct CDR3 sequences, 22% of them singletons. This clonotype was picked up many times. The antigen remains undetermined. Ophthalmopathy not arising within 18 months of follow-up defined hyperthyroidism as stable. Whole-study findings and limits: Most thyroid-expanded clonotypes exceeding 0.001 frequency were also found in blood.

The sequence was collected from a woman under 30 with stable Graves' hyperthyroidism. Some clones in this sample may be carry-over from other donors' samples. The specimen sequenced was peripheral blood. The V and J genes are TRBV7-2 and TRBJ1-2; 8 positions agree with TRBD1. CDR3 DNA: TGTGCCAGCAGCTTAGGGACAGGGTGGAGCTATGGCTACACCTTC. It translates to CASSLGTGWSYGYTF.